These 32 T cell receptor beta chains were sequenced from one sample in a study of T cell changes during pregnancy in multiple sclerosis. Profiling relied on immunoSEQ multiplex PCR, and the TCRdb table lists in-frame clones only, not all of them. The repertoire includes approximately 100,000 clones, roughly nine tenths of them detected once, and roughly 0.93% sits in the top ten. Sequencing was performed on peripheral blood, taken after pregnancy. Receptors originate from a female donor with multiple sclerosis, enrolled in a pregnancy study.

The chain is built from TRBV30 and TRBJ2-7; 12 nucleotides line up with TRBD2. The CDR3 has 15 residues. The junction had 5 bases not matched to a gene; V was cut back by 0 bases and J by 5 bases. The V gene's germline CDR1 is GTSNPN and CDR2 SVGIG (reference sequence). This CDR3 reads CAWSVRLAGDNEQYF. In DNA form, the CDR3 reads TGTGCCTGGAGTGTACGACTAGCGGGAGATAACGAGCAGTACTTC.

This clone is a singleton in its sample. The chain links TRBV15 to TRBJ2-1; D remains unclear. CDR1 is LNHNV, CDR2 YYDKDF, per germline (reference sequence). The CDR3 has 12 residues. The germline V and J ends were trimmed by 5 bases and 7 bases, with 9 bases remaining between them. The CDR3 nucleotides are TGTGCCACCAGCCTACTCTTTAATGAGCAGTTCTTC. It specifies CATSLLFNEQFF.

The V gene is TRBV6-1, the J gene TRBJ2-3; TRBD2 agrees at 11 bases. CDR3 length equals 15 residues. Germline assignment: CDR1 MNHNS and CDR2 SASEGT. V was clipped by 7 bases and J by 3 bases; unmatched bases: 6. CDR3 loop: CASISSGRATDTQYF. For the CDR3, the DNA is TGTGCCAGCATTAGTAGCGGGAGGGCTACAGATACGCAGTATTTT.

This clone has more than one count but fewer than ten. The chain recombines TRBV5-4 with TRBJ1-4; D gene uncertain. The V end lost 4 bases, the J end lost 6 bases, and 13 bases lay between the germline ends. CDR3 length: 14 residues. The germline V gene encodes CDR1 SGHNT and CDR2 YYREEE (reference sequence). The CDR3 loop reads CASSPQFGHEKLFF. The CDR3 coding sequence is TGTGCCAGCAGCCCGCAGTTTGGGCATGAAAAACTGTTTTTT.

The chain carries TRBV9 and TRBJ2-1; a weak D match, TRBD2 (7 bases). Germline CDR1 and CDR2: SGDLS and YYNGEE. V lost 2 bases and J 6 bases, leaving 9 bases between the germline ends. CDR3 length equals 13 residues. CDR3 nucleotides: TGTGCCAGCAGCGTGGGGGGGGCCAATGAGCAGTTCTTC. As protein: CASSVGGANEQFF.

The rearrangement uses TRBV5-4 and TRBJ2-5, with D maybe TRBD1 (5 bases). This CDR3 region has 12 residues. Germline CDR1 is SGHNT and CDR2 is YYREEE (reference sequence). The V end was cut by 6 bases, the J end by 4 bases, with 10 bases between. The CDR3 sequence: CASKGSGETQYF. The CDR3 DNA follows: TGTGCCAGCAAGGGGTCCGGAGAGACCCAGTACTTC.

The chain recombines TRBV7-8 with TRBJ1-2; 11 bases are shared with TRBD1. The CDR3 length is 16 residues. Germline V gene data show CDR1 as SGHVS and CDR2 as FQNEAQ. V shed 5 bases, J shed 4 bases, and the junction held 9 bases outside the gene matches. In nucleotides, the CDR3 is TGTGCCAGCAGCAGAACCGGGACAGGGGGTCCCTATGGCTACACCTTC. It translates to CASSRTGTGGPYGYTF.

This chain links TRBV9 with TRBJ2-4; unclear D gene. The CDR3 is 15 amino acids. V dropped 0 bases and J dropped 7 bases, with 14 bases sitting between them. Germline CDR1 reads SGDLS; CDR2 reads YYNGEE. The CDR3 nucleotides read TGTGCCAGCAGCGTAGGCTTGATCACCGGGAACATTCAGTACTTC. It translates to CASSVGLITGNIQYF. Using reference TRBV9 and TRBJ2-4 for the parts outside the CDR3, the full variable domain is DSGVTQTPKHLITATGQRVTLRCSPRSGDLSVYWYQQSLDQGLQFLIQYYNGEERAKGNILERFSAQQFPDLHSELNLSSLELGDSALYFCASSVGLITGNIQYFGAGTRLSVL.

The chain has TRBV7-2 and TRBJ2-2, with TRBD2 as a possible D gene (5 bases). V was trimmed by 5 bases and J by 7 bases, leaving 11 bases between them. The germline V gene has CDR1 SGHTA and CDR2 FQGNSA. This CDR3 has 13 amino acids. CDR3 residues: CASSQRESGELFF. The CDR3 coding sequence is TGTGCCAGCAGCCAGAGGGAAAGCGGGGAGCTGTTTTTT. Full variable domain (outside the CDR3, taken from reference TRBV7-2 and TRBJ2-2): GAGVSQSPSNKVTEKGKDVELRCDPISGHTALYWYRQSLGQGLEFLIYFQGNSAPDKSGLPSDRFSAERTGGSVSTLTIQRTQQEDSAVYLCASSQRESGELFFGEGSRLTVL.

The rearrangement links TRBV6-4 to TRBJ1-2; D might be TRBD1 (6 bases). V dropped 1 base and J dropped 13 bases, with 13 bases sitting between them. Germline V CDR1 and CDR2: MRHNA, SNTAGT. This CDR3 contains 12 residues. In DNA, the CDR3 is TGTGCCAGCAGTGACTTAAACAGGGTTCTCACCTTC. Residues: CASSDLNRVLTF.

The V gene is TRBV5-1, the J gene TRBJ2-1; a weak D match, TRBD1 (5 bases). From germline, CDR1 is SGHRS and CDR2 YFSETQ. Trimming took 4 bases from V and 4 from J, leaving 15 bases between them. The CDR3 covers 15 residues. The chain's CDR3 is CASSPGWGLYNEQFF. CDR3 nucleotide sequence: TGCGCCAGCAGCCCCGGTTGGGGCCTTTACAATGAGCAGTTCTTC. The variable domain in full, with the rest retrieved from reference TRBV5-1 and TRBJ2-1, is KAGVTQTPRYLIKTRGQQVTLSCSPISGHRSVSWYQQTPGQGLQFLFEYFSETQRNKGNFPGRFSGRQFSNSRSEMNVSTLELGDSALYLCASSPGWGLYNEQFFGPGTRLTVL.

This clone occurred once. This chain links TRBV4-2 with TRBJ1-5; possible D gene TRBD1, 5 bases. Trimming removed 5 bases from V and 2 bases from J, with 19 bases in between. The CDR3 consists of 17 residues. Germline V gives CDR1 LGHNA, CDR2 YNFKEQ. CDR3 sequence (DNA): TGTGCCAGCAGCTCGGGGGGTGGGGCGGGGGGCAATCAGCCCCAGCATTTT. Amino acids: CASSSGGGAGGNQPQHF.

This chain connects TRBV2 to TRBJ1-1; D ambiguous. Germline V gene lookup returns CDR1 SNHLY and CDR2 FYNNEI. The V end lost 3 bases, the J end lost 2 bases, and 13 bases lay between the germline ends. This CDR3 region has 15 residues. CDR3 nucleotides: TGTGCCAGCAGTGAGGAGAGGGTGTCAAACACTGAAGCTTTCTTT. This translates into CASSEERVSNTEAFF.

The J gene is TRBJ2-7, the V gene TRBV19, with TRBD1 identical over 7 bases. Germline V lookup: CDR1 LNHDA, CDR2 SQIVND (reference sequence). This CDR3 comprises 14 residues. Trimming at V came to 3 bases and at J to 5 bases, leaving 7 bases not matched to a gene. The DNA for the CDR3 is TGTGCCAGTAGTATGGGGACAGTGGCGGACGAGCAGTACTTC. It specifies CASSMGTVADEQYF.

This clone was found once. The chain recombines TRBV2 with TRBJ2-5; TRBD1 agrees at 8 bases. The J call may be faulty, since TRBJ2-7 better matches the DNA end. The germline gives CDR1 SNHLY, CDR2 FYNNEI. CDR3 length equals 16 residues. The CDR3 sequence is CASSEVGITGGYEQYF. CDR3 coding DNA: TGTGCCAGCAGTGAAGTGGGGATCACAGGGGGTTACGAGCAGTACTTC.

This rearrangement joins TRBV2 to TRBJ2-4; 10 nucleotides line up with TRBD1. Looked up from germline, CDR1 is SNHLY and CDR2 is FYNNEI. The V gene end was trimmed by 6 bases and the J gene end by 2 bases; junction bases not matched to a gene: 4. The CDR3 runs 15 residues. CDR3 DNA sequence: TGTGCCAGCAGCTGGGACAGGGGTACCAAAAACATTCAGTACTTC. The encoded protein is CASSWDRGTKNIQYF.

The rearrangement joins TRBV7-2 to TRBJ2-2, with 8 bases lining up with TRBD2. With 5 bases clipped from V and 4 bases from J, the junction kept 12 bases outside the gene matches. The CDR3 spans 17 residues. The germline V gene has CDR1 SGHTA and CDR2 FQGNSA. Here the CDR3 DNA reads TGTGCCAGCAGCCAACTCGGGGGGGGGCCGACCACCGGGGAGCTGTTTTTT. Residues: CASSQLGGGPTTGELFF.

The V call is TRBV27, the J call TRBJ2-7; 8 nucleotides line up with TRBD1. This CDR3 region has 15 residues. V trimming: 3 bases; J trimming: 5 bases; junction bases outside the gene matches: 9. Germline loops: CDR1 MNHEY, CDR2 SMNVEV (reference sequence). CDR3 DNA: TGTGCCAGCAGTTTCCTCGGGACAGGAGGCAACGAGCAGTACTTC. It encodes CASSFLGTGGNEQYF.

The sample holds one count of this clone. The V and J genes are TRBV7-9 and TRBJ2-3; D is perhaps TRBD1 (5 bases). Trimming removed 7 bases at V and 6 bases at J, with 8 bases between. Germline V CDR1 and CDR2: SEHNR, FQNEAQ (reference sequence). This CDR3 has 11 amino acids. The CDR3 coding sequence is TGTGCCAGCAAAGGGGCGGATACGCAGTATTTT. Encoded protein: CASKGADTQYF.

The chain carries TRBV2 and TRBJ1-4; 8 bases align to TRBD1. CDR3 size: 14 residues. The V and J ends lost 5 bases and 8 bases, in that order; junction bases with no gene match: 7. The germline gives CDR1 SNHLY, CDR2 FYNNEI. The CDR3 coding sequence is TGTGCCAGCAGTCCCGACAGGGGTAGGGAAAAACTGTTTTTT. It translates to CASSPDRGREKLFF. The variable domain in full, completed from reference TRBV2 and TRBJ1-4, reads EPEVTQTPSHQVTQMGQEVILRCVPISNHLYFYWYRQILGQKVEFLVSFYNNEISEKSEIFDDQFSVERPDGSNFTLKIRSTKLEDSAMYFCASSPDRGREKLFFGSGTQLSVL.

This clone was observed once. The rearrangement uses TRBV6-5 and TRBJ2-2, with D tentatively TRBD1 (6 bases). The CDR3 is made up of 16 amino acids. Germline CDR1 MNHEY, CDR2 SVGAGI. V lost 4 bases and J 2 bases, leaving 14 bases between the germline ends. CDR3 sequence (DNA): TGTGCCAGCAGTTTACAGGGTAGTCGAAACACCGGGGAGCTGTTTTTT. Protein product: CASSLQGSRNTGELFF.

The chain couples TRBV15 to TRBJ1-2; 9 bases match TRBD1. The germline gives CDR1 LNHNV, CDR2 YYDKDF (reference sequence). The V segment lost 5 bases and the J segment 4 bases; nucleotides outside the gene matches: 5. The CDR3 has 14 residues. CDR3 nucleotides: TGTGCCACCAGCCTTTCGACAGGGGGCTATGGCTACACCTTC. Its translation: CATSLSTGGYGYTF.

The DNA of the CDR3 is TGCGCCAGCAGCCACTCACAGAACACTGAAGCTTTCTTT. Its translation is CASSHSQNTEAFF. The chain is built from TRBV4-3 and TRBJ1-1; D gene unclear. Germline V lookup: CDR1 LGHNA, CDR2 YSLEER. This CDR3 contains 13 residues. V was cut by 3 bases and J by 1 base, with 6 bases left in between.

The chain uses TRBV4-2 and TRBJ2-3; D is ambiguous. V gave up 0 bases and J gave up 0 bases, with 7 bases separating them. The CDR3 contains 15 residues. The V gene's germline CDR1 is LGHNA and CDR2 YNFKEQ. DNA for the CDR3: TGTGCCAGCAGCCAAGAAGCCCCTAGCACAGATACGCAGTATTTT. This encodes CASSQEAPSTDTQYF.

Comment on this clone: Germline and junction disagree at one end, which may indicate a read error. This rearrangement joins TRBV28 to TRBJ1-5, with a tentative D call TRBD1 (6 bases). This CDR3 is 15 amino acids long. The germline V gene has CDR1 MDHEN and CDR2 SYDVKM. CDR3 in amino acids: CASSLLGIPGSGGAF. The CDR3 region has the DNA TGTGCCAGCAGTTTATTGGGAATTCCTGGGTCTGGGGGCGCTTTT.

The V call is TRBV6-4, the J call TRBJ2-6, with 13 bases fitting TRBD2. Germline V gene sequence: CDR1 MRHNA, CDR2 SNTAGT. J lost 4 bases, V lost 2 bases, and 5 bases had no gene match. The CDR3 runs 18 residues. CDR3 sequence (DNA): TGTGCCAGCAGTGACGGACTAGCGGGAGTATCCGGGGCCAACGTCCTGACTTTC. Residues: CASSDGLAGVSGANVLTF.

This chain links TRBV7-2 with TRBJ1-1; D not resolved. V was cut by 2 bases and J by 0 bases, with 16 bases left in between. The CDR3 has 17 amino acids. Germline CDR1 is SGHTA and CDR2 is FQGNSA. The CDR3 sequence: CASSLQVITTLNTEAFF. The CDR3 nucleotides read TGTGCCAGCAGCTTACAGGTTATAACGACCCTGAACACTGAAGCTTTCTTT. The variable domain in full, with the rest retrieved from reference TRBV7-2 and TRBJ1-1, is GAGVSQSPSNKVTEKGKDVELRCDPISGHTALYWYRQSLGQGLEFLIYFQGNSAPDKSGLPSDRFSAERTGGSVSTLTIQRTQQEDSAVYLCASSLQVITTLNTEAFFGQGTRLTVV.

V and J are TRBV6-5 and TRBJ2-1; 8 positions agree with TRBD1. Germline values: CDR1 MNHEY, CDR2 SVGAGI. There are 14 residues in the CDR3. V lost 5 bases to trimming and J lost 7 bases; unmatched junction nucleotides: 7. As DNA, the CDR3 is TGTGCCAGCAGTCGCGGACAGGGAAGAAATGAGCAGTTCTTC. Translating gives CASSRGQGRNEQFF.

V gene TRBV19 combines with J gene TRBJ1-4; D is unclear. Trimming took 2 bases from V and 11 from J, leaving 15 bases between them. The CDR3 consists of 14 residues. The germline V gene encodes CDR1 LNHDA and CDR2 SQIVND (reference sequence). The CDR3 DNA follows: TGTGCCAGTAGTATACCAGTCGAGGGTCCGAAACTGTTTTTT. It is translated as CASSIPVEGPKLFF.

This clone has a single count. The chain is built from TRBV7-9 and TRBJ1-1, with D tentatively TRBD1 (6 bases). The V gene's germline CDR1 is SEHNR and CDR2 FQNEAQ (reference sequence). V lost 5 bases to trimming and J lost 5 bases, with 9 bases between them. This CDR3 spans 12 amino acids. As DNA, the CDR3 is TGTGCCAGCAGCCCGCAGGGGACTGAAGCTTTCTTT. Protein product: CASSPQGTEAFF.

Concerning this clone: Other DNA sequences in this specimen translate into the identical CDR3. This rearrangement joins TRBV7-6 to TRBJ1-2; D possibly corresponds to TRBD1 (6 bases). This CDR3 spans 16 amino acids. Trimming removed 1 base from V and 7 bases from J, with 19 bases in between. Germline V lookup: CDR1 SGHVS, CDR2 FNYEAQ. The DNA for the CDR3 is TGTGCCAGCAGCTTAGTATCAGGGGATAGGGGATCTGGCTACACCTTC. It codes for CASSLVSGDRGSGYTF.

The CDR3 here is CATSPRLRDRGLLALYEQYF. CDR3 nucleotides: TGTGCCACCAGCCCCCGACTCCGGGACAGGGGCCTACTAGCACTCTACGAGCAGTACTTC. V gene TRBV15 combines with J gene TRBJ2-7; 10 nucleotides line up with TRBD1. Germline V gene lookup returns CDR1 LNHNV and CDR2 YYDKDF (reference sequence). Trimming took 5 bases from V and 3 from J; bases not matched to a gene: 22. This CDR3 has 20 residues.